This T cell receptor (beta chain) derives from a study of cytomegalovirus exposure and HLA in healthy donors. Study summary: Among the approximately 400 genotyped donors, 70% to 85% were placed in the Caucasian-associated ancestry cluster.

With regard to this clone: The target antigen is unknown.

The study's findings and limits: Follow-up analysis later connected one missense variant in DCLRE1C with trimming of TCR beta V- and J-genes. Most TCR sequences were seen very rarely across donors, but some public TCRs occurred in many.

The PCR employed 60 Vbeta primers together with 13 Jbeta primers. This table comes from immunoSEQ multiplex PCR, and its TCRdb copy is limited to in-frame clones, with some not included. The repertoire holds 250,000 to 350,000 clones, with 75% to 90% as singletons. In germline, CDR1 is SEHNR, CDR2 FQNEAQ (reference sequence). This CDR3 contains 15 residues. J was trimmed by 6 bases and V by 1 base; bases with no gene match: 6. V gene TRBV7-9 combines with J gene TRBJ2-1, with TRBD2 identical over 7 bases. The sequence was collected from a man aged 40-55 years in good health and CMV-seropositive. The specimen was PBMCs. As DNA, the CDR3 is TGTGCCAGCAGCTTAGTTGGCGGGAGTGGCAATGAGCAGTTCTTC. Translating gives CASSLVGGSGNEQFF.